The clone carrying this T cell receptor (beta chain) has just a few counts. The V segment lost 5 bases and the J segment 5 bases; nucleotides outside the gene matches: 12. CDR1 and CDR2 from the germline V gene are LNHDA and SQIVND (reference sequence). CDR3 length: 16 residues. Using constant-segment primers, 5'RACE produced TCR alpha and TCR beta cDNA libraries carrying sample barcodes and UMIs. MiXCR, applied by TCRdb to the 5' RACE reads, yields one record per CDR3 protein. This repertoire shows about 610,000 distinct CDR3 sequences, around 16% found once; its top ten account for approximately 8.1%. This specimen belongs to a study of T-cell memory formation after mild COVID-19.

The chain is built from TRBV19 and TRBJ2-3; 8 bases map to TRBD1. Specimen: PBMCs or a T cell subset sorted from them (not recorded which). This sequence originates from an adult woman who had mild COVID-19 (a few samples of this study predate the infection). Cell type and time point are not known. For the CDR3, the DNA is TGTGCCAGTAGTTATTTGGGCAGGGGGCATGAAGATACGCAGTATTTT. Its protein is CASSYLGRGHEDTQYF.